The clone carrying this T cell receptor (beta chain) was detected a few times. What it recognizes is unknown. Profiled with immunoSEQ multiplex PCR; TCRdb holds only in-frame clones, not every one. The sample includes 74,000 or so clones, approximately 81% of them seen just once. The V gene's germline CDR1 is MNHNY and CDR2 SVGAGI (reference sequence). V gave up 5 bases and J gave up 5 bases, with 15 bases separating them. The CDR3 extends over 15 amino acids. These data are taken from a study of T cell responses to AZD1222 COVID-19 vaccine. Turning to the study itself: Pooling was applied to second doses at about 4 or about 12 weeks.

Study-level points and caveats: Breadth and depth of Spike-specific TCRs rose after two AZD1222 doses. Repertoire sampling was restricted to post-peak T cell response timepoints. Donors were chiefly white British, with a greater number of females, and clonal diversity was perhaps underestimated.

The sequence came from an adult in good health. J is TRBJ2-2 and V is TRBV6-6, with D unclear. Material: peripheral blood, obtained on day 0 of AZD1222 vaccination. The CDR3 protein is CASSGDSNPTGELFF. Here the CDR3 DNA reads TGTGCCAGCAGTGGGGATTCAAATCCGACCGGGGAGCTGTTTTTT.